This T cell receptor beta chain was captured in a study of T cells after yellow fever vaccination. TCRdb called the 5' RACE reads again in MiXCR, with one record for every CDR3 protein. Among about 240,000 distinct CDR3 sequences listed, 6.9% were seen once. The receptor was isolated from a man aged 30-40 years who received the YFV17D yellow fever vaccine. The specimen comprised CD4+ T cells sorted from PBMCs, sampled 15 days after the yellow fever booster vaccination.

In DNA, the CDR3 is TGCAGTGCGAGCGGAGGGCCGAGAAGCACAGATACGCAGTATTTT. Its translation is CSASGGPRSTDTQYF. V and J are TRBV20-1 and TRBJ2-3; tentatively, D is TRBD2 (6 bases). Germline V gives CDR1 DFQATT, CDR2 SNEGSKA (reference sequence). Trimming removed 6 bases at V and 0 bases at J, with 16 bases between. This CDR3 is built from 15 residues.